The present TCR beta chain was sequenced within a study of blood T cell repertoires in COVID-19. Study-wide context: PBMCs, B-cell-depleted T cells, or T cells were the source of the cDNA or gDNA that made up the material.

Using immunoSEQ multiplex PCR, the repertoire was profiled, and TCRdb retains in-frame clones only, with some absent. This sample has around 180,000 clones, with 74% found just once. The sequence came from a woman aged 80 or older with acute or convalescent COVID-19. Material: peripheral blood.

The CDR3 nucleotides read TGTGCCAGCAGTTTATTATCCGGGAGTCGACCCTACGAGCAGTACTTC. It encodes CASSLLSGSRPYEQYF. The V call is TRBV28, the J call TRBJ2-7, with D possibly being TRBD2 (6 bases). Germline V gives CDR1 MDHEN, CDR2 SYDVKM. The CDR3 is made up of 16 amino acids. The V end was cut by 1 base, the J end by 2 bases, with 15 bases between.